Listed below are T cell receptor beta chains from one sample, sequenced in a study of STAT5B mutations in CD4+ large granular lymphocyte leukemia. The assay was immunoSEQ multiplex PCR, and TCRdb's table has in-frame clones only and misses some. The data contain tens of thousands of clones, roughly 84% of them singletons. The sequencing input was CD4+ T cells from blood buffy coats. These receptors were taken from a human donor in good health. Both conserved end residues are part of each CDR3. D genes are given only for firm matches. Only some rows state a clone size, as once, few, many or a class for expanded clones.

CDR3 DNA: TGTGCCACCACCCCCCGGGTTAACACCGGGGAGCTGTTTTTT
CDR3 protein: CATTPRVNTGELFF
V gene: TRBV27
D gene: -
clone size: once
J gene: TRBJ2-2

CDR3 DNA: TGCGTCACGGACGGGGACAGCACTAACTATGGCTACACCTTC
CDR3 protein: CVTDGDSTNYGYTF
V gene: TRBV6-1
D gene: TRBD1
clone size: -
J gene: TRBJ1-2

CDR3 DNA: TGTGCCAGCAGCTTAGTGGCGGCTGAGCAGTTCTTC
CDR3 protein: CASSLVAAEQFF
V gene: TRBV7-9
D gene: -
clone size: -
J gene: TRBJ2-1

CDR3 DNA: TGTGCCAGCAGCATCCGGACGGTCGGCACTGAAGCTTTCTTT
CDR3 protein: CASSIRTVGTEAFF
V gene: TRBV7-9
D gene: -
clone size: -
J gene: TRBJ1-1

CDR3 DNA: TGTGCCAGCAGTGAAATGGGGGAGGGTGGCTACACCTTC
CDR3 protein: CASSEMGEGGYTF
V gene: TRBV6-1
D gene: -
clone size: -
J gene: TRBJ1-2

CDR3 DNA: TGTGCCAGCAGCCAAGGACAGGACACCGGAGGGGGCTACACCTTC
CDR3 protein: CASSQGQDTGGGYTF
V gene: TRBV14
D gene: -
clone size: -
J gene: TRBJ1-2

CDR3 DNA: TGTGCCAGCAGCTCGCGACCTGGGGGCTCAGATACGCAGTATTTT
CDR3 protein: CASSSRPGGSDTQYF
V gene: TRBV7-3
D gene: -
clone size: -
J gene: TRBJ2-3

CDR3 DNA: TGTGCCAGCAGCGGTTACTGGGCTATTACCACTGAAGCTTTCTTT
CDR3 protein: CASSGYWAITTEAFF
V gene: TRBV5-6
D gene: -
clone size: -
J gene: TRBJ1-1

CDR3 DNA: TGTGCCAGCAGTTTAACCGGCCTCTCTGGAAACACCATATATTTT
CDR3 protein: CASSLTGLSGNTIYF
V gene: TRBV27
D gene: -
clone size: -
J gene: TRBJ1-3

CDR3 DNA: TGTGCCAGCAGCCTCGGGGATCAGCCCCAGCATTTT
CDR3 protein: CASSLGDQPQHF
V gene: TRBV5-6
D gene: -
clone size: few
J gene: TRBJ1-5

CDR3 DNA: TGTGCTAGTGGTTTGGTACTAGCGGGGGGCACAGATACGCAGTATTTT
CDR3 protein: CASGLVLAGGTDTQYF
V gene: TRBV12-5
D gene: TRBD2
clone size: -
J gene: TRBJ2-3

CDR3 DNA: TGCAGCGCTGACAGTTACTATGGCTACACCTTC
CDR3 protein: CSADSYYGYTF
V gene: TRBV29-1
D gene: -
clone size: -
J gene: TRBJ1-2

CDR3 DNA: TGTGCCAGCAGCCAGGGGGGTTCCCCCGGAAACACCATATATTTT
CDR3 protein: CASSQGGSPGNTIYF
V gene: TRBV11-2
D gene: TRBD1
clone size: -
J gene: TRBJ1-3

CDR3 DNA: TGTGCCAGCAGTTTAAAGTTTCCGGGAGTGAATGAGCAGTTCTTC
CDR3 protein: CASSLKFPGVNEQFF
V gene: TRBV27
D gene: -
clone size: -
J gene: TRBJ2-1

CDR3 DNA: TGTGCCAGCAGCAGGCGGGACAGAGAAAATGGTGAAGCTTTCTTT
CDR3 protein: CASSRRDRENGEAFF
V gene: TRBV9
D gene: TRBD1
clone size: -
J gene: TRBJ1-1

CDR3 DNA: TGTGCCAGCAGCAAAGTGGCGGATTGCGGCAATCAGCCCCAGCATTTT
CDR3 protein: CASSKVADCGNQPQHF
V gene: TRBV21-1
D gene: -
clone size: -
J gene: TRBJ1-5

CDR3 DNA: TGTGCCAGCAGTGAAAGGGTATCACCCCTCCACTTT
CDR3 protein: CASSERVSPLHF
V gene: TRBV6-1
D gene: -
clone size: few
J gene: TRBJ1-6

CDR3 DNA: TGCGCCAGCAGCTTGGCTTTTTACAATGAGCAGTTCTTC
CDR3 protein: CASSLAFYNEQFF
V gene: TRBV5-1
D gene: -
clone size: -
J gene: TRBJ2-1

CDR3 DNA: TGTGCCACCAGCAGAGATGACAGCAGTTCGTTTGGCTACACCTTC
CDR3 protein: CATSRDDSSSFGYTF
V gene: TRBV15
D gene: -
clone size: -
J gene: TRBJ1-2

CDR3 DNA: TGTGCCAGCAGACCCCCGGGGGCCTACGAGCAGTACTTC
CDR3 protein: CASRPPGAYEQYF
V gene: TRBV11-3
D gene: -
clone size: -
J gene: TRBJ2-7

CDR3 DNA: TGTGCCAGCAGCACAACTAGCGGGGTGGAGACCCAGTACTTC
CDR3 protein: CASSTTSGVETQYF
V gene: TRBV7-9
D gene: TRBD2
clone size: -
J gene: TRBJ2-5

CDR3 DNA: TGTGCCAGCAGTAAGGGCGGGACTATCGCCTACGAGCAGTACTTC
CDR3 protein: CASSKGGTIAYEQYF
V gene: TRBV27
D gene: TRBD2
clone size: -
J gene: TRBJ2-7

CDR3 DNA: TGCGCCAGCAGCTTGGGACTGGGAGGGGTCAATGAGCAGTTCTTC
CDR3 protein: CASSLGLGGVNEQFF
V gene: TRBV5-1
D gene: TRBD2
clone size: -
J gene: TRBJ2-1

CDR3 DNA: TGTGCCAGCAGAGACAGGTTTAGCAATCAGCCCCAGCATTTT
CDR3 protein: CASRDRFSNQPQHF
V gene: TRBV2
D gene: -
clone size: -
J gene: TRBJ1-5

CDR3 DNA: TGCAGCGTTGGGGGGGTTACTGAAGCTTTCTTT
CDR3 protein: CSVGGVTEAFF
V gene: TRBV29-1
D gene: -
clone size: -
J gene: TRBJ1-1

CDR3 DNA: TGTGCCAGCCGCAACGTAGGTGAGGATGGCTACACCTTC
CDR3 protein: CASRNVGEDGYTF
V gene: TRBV5-4
D gene: -
clone size: -
J gene: TRBJ1-2

CDR3 DNA: TGTGCCAGCAGCTTAACAACTGACATTCAGTACTTC
CDR3 protein: CASSLTTDIQYF
V gene: TRBV7-3
D gene: -
clone size: -
J gene: TRBJ2-4

CDR3 DNA: TGTGCCAGCAGCTTCCGGGACAGGGTCTATGGCTACACCTTC
CDR3 protein: CASSFRDRVYGYTF
V gene: TRBV7-9
D gene: TRBD1
clone size: -
J gene: TRBJ1-2

CDR3 DNA: TGCAGCGTTGGTTACCGGCAAGAGACCCAGTACTTC
CDR3 protein: CSVGYRQETQYF
V gene: TRBV29-1
D gene: -
clone size: -
J gene: TRBJ2-5

CDR3 DNA: TGTGCCAGCAGTTCGAGACAGGGGAACAATCAGCCCCAGCATTTT
CDR3 protein: CASSSRQGNNQPQHF
V gene: TRBV2
D gene: TRBD1
clone size: -
J gene: TRBJ1-5

CDR3 DNA: TGTGCCAGCAGCTTATCCCTAGCGGGAACGTACAATGAGCAGTTCTTC
CDR3 protein: CASSLSLAGTYNEQFF
V gene: TRBV7-9
D gene: TRBD2
clone size: -
J gene: TRBJ2-1

CDR3 DNA: TGCGCCAGCAGCTTGGGGAGGATGGTCGGGGCCAACGTCCTGACTTTC
CDR3 protein: CASSLGRMVGANVLTF
V gene: TRBV5-1
D gene: -
clone size: -
J gene: TRBJ2-6

CDR3 DNA: TGTGCCAGCAGCCTAGGGACACTGCTCTACGAGCAGTACTTC
CDR3 protein: CASSLGTLLYEQYF
V gene: TRBV14
D gene: -
clone size: once
J gene: TRBJ2-7

CDR3 DNA: TGCAGCGCTCAGGGGTCCTACGAGCAGTACTTC
CDR3 protein: CSAQGSYEQYF
V gene: TRBV29-1
D gene: -
clone size: -
J gene: TRBJ2-7

CDR3 DNA: TGCGCCAGCAGCTTCGGGACTGTTCCCTACGAGCAGTACTTC
CDR3 protein: CASSFGTVPYEQYF
V gene: TRBV5-1
D gene: -
clone size: few
J gene: TRBJ2-7

CDR3 DNA: TGTGCCAGCAGCTCTGACCCTAGCTCTGGAAACACCATATATTTT
CDR3 protein: CASSSDPSSGNTIYF
V gene: TRBV5-6
D gene: -
clone size: -
J gene: TRBJ1-3

CDR3 DNA: TGTGCCAGTAACGGGAGAGCCAAAAACATTCAGTACTTC
CDR3 protein: CASNGRAKNIQYF
V gene: TRBV19
D gene: -
clone size: -
J gene: TRBJ2-4

CDR3 DNA: TGTGCCAGCAGCTTAAGAGGGACAGCGAACACCGGGGAGCTGTTTTTT
CDR3 protein: CASSLRGTANTGELFF
V gene: TRBV7-3
D gene: TRBD1
clone size: once
J gene: TRBJ2-2

CDR3 DNA: TGTGCCAGCAGCTTTTCGTACGAGCAGTACTTC
CDR3 protein: CASSFSYEQYF
V gene: TRBV7-9
D gene: -
clone size: -
J gene: TRBJ2-7

CDR3 DNA: TGTGCCAGCAGAACCGGGACTGGCCACGCAGATACGCAGTATTTT
CDR3 protein: CASRTGTGHADTQYF
V gene: TRBV6-5
D gene: -
clone size: -
J gene: TRBJ2-3

CDR3 DNA: TGTGCCAGTAGTCCCGACGGGTCCGCCTATGGCTACACCTTC
CDR3 protein: CASSPDGSAYGYTF
V gene: TRBV19
D gene: -
clone size: -
J gene: TRBJ1-2

CDR3 DNA: TGTGCCAGCAGGCCGCCGGGACAGGGAAACGGCTACACCTTC
CDR3 protein: CASRPPGQGNGYTF
V gene: TRBV6-1
D gene: TRBD1
clone size: -
J gene: TRBJ1-2

CDR3 DNA: TGTGCCAGCAGTTACTCAGCGGCGGCCTCCTACAATGAGCAGTTCTTC
CDR3 protein: CASSYSAAASYNEQFF
V gene: TRBV6-6
D gene: -
clone size: -
J gene: TRBJ2-1

CDR3 DNA: TGCGCCAGTACCCTTTTCCCGGGAGTCGGTAAAGAGACCCAGTACTTC
CDR3 protein: CASTLFPGVGKETQYF
V gene: TRBV5-1
D gene: -
clone size: -
J gene: TRBJ2-5

CDR3 DNA: TGTGCCAGCAGCCCGCGGACGGTCCAAGAGACCCAGTACTTC
CDR3 protein: CASSPRTVQETQYF
V gene: TRBV7-6
D gene: -
clone size: -
J gene: TRBJ2-5

CDR3 DNA: TGTGCCAGCAGCAGGGGACTAGCGGGGGAAGGGGAGACCCAGTACTTC
CDR3 protein: CASSRGLAGEGETQYF
V gene: TRBV7-9
D gene: TRBD2
clone size: -
J gene: TRBJ2-5

CDR3 DNA: TGCGCCAGCAGCTTGGAGGGTAGGCCCAAAAACATTCAGTACTTC
CDR3 protein: CASSLEGRPKNIQYF
V gene: TRBV5-1
D gene: -
clone size: -
J gene: TRBJ2-4

CDR3 DNA: TGCGCCAGCAGCACTAGCGGGAGTTGGGCAGATACGCAGTATTTT
CDR3 protein: CASSTSGSWADTQYF
V gene: TRBV5-1
D gene: TRBD2
clone size: -
J gene: TRBJ2-3

CDR3 DNA: TGTGCCAGCAGCTTGGCAGAGGGCGATCAGCCCCAGCATTTT
CDR3 protein: CASSLAEGDQPQHF
V gene: TRBV7-6
D gene: -
clone size: few
J gene: TRBJ1-5

CDR3 DNA: TGTGCCAGCAGCTTAAGGACAGGTTATGGCTACACCTTC
CDR3 protein: CASSLRTGYGYTF
V gene: TRBV11-2
D gene: TRBD1
clone size: -
J gene: TRBJ1-2

CDR3 DNA: TGTGCCAGCAGCTTGGCCACTTTAAGGGGAGATCAGCCCCAGCATTTT
CDR3 protein: CASSLATLRGDQPQHF
V gene: TRBV5-6
D gene: -
clone size: -
J gene: TRBJ1-5

CDR3 DNA: TGTGCCAGCAGCTCCAAGGGGGGAAAACTGTTTTTT
CDR3 protein: CASSSKGGKLFF
V gene: TRBV11-3
D gene: -
clone size: -
J gene: TRBJ1-4

CDR3 DNA: TGTGCCAGCGCCCTGAACCCGCCCTTCTACGAGCAGTACTTC
CDR3 protein: CASALNPPFYEQYF
V gene: TRBV6-5
D gene: -
clone size: -
J gene: TRBJ2-7

CDR3 DNA: TGCAGCGTTGAGTGGCAGGGAGAAGGCGGTGAAAAACTGTTTTTT
CDR3 protein: CSVEWQGEGGEKLFF
V gene: TRBV29-1
D gene: -
clone size: -
J gene: TRBJ1-4

CDR3 DNA: TGCGCCAGCAGCGATGTAAGGACAGAAGAGACCCAGTACTTC
CDR3 protein: CASSDVRTEETQYF
V gene: TRBV5-1
D gene: -
clone size: -
J gene: TRBJ2-5

CDR3 DNA: TGTGCTAGTGGACAGAGCGGGGGGCCCACCTACGAGCAGTACTTC
CDR3 protein: CASGQSGGPTYEQYF
V gene: TRBV12-5
D gene: TRBD2
clone size: -
J gene: TRBJ2-7

CDR3 DNA: TGTGCCAGTAGCGGTGGAGTGGGGGGCTCCTACGAGCAGTACTTC
CDR3 protein: CASSGGVGGSYEQYF
V gene: TRBV19
D gene: -
clone size: once
J gene: TRBJ2-7